This T cell receptor beta chain was identified in a study of early T cells in non-severe SARS-CoV-2 infection. General study results and limits: Private and CD4 specificities were missed by VDJdb matching, skewed to anti-spike CD8.

A single record per CDR3 protein comes from TCRdb applying MiXCR to the 5' RACE reads. This table has about 60,000 distinct CDR3 sequences, less than 20% appearing once. Deletions cut 3 bases from V and 3 bases from J, with 9 bases between. Germline V CDR1 and CDR2: MNHEY, SMNVEV (reference sequence). The CDR3 has 13 residues. A few counts support this clonotype. Its antigen remains unidentified. The TCR was taken from an adult who was a healthcare worker with PCR-confirmed SARS-CoV-2 infection or an uninfected control (not recorded which). The chain couples TRBV27 to TRBJ2-7; D call uncertain. This specimen consisted of whole blood, obtained at baseline. The CDR3 region is CASSLGRDYEQYF. As DNA, the CDR3 is TGTGCCAGCAGTTTGGGCAGAGACTACGAGCAGTACTTC.